This T cell receptor beta chain stems from a study of Ad26.COV2.S vaccination and SARS-CoV-2 variants. Here immunoSEQ multiplex PCR was the method, and the copy in TCRdb shows in-frame clones only, minus some. The table records approximately 480,000 clones, 87% of them present only once. Trimming took off 5 bases at V and 0 bases at J, with 20 bases between the two ends. The CDR3 is made up of 18 amino acids. Germline V gene sequence: CDR1 LNHDA, CDR2 SQIVND (reference sequence). Noted treatment: approximately 18 received Ad26.COV2.S at low or high dose, single or two shots; 5 received placebo; per-sample allocation not given. Samples analyzed were those drawn on day 63 after the first vaccine or placebo injection. This clone was seen just once.

The specimen comprised peripheral blood, sampled in a trial of Ad26.COV2.S vaccine versus placebo. V and J are TRBV19 and TRBJ1-5, with D possibly matching TRBD1 (5 bases). The origin of this receptor is a person aged 18-60 years who received the Ad26.COV2.S COVID-19 vaccine or a placebo. The CDR3: CASSARTGTVLSNQPQHF. The CDR3 DNA is TGTGCCAGTAGTGCCCGCACCGGGACGGTCCTTAGCAATCAGCCCCAGCATTTT.